This T cell receptor beta chain was profiled in a study of control samples from healthy donors and cancer patients. Assay used: immunoSEQ multiplex PCR; TCRdb lists only in-frame clones, some missing. The data hold approximately 100,000 clones, with about 84% observed a single time. Germline assignment: CDR1 MGHRA and CDR2 YSYEKL. The CDR3 runs 13 residues. Trimming stripped 2 bases from V and 4 bases from J, with 8 bases between. This clone has more than one count but fewer than ten. This receptor was identified in a middle-aged woman in good health. Sequenced material: blood. The rearrangement uses TRBV4-1 and TRBJ1-1; a weak D match, TRBD1 (5 bases). The CDR3 sequence: CASSQQDSTEAFF. For the CDR3, the DNA is TGCGCCAGCAGCCAACAAGACAGCACTGAAGCTTTCTTT.